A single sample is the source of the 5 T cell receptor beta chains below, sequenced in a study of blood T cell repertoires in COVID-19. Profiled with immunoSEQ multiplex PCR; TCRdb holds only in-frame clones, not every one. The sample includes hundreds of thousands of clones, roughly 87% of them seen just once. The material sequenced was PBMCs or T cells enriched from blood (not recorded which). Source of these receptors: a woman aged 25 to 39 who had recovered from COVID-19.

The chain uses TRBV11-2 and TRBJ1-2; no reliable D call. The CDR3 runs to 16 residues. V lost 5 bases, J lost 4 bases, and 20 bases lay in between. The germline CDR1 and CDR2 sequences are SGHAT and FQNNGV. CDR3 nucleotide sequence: TGTGCCAGCAGCACTAGTGCAACAAGCAAGACCTATGGCTACACCTTC. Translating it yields CASSTSATSKTYGYTF.

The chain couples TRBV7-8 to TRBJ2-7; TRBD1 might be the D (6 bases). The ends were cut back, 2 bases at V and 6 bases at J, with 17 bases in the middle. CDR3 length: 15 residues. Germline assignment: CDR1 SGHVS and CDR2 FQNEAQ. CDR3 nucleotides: TGTGCCAGCAGCTTACGCGAGACAGGTACGCTCGAGCAGTACTTC. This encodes CASSLRETGTLEQYF.

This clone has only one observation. CDR3 sequence reads: CATSNYRDTGNTIYF. CDR3 DNA sequence: TGTGCCACCAGCAACTACCGGGACACGGGGAACACCATATATTTT. The rearrangement joins TRBV15 to TRBJ1-3; D is perhaps TRBD1 (6 bases). Germline lookup yields CDR1 LNHNV and CDR2 YYDKDF (reference sequence). Trimming left V 4 bases short and J 7 bases short, with 17 bases between. The CDR3 loop spans 15 amino acids.

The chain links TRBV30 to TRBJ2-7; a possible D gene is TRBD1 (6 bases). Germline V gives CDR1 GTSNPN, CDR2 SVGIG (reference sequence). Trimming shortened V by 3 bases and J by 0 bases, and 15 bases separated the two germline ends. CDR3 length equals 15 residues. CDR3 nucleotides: TGTGCCTGGAGGGCCGGGACATTGAACTCCTACGAGCAGTACTTC. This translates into CAWRAGTLNSYEQYF.

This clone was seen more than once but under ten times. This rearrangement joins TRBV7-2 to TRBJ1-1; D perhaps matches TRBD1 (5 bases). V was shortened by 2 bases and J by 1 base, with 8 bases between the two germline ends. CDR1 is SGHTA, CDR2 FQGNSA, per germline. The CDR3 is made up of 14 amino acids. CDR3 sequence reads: CASSLNQGNTEAFF. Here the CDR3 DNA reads TGTGCCAGCAGCTTAAATCAGGGGAACACTGAAGCTTTCTTT.